This T cell receptor beta chain is from a study of STAT3 mutations in large granular lymphocyte leukemia. Study outcomes and limitations: Every T-cell large granular lymphocyte leukemia patient had at least one immunodominant TCR beta clonotype. Clonal expansion was inferred from samples taken at other timepoints. Some patients had persisting codominant clonotypes that could mask small clones.

Around 40,000 productive templates were obtained per sample on average. TCRdb's copy holds only in-frame clones and misses some; the assay was immunoSEQ multiplex PCR. This sample has approximately 25,000 clones, with about 94% found just once. This clone was recorded once. Its antigen remains unknown. The TCR originated in a man aged 40-49 years with T-cell large granular lymphocyte leukemia. Some clones in this sample may be carry-over from other donors' samples. Material: peripheral blood mononuclear cells.

The CDR3 here is CASSLGAGSHNEQFF. DNA of the CDR3: TGTGCCAGCAGCTTGGGGGCAGGGAGCCACAATGAGCAGTTCTTC. The chain couples TRBV5-4 to TRBJ2-1, with D perhaps given as TRBD1 or TRBD2 (5 bases each). V was trimmed by 0 bases and J by 5 bases, leaving 12 bases between them. The CDR3 is 15 residues long. The germline V gene encodes CDR1 SGHNT and CDR2 YYREEE (reference sequence). Drawing the rest from reference TRBV5-4 and TRBJ2-1, the complete variable domain is ETGVTQSPTHLIKTRGQQVTLRCSSQSGHNTVSWYQQALGQGPQFIFQYYREEENGRGNFPPRFSGLQFPNYSSELNVNALELDDSALYLCASSLGAGSHNEQFFGPGTRLTVL.